A selection of T cell receptor beta chains follows, all from one sample in a study of spatial heterogeneity in lung cancer. Via MiXCR, TCRdb re-called the 5' RACE reads, giving one row per CDR3 protein. The table records about 5,100 distinct CDR3 sequences, roughly a quarter of them present only once. Sequencing used PBMCs, obtained at surgery. The receptors were gathered from a male donor with early-stage non-small cell lung cancer. CDR3s include the opening cysteine and the closing phenylalanine or tryptophan. D genes are given only for firm matches. A clone size is listed for some rows: how often the clone was seen (once, few, many), or a class if it is expanded.

clone size: NA; D gene: NA; J gene: TRBJ1-5; V gene: TRBV7-9; CDR3 DNA: TGTGCCAGCAGAATTAGCGCGGACATCCCGGGGAATCAGCCCCAGCATTTT; CDR3 protein: CASRISADIPGNQPQHF
clone size: once; D gene: NA; J gene: TRBJ2-3; V gene: TRBV6-1; CDR3 DNA: TGTGCCAGGAACGACACGAGCACAGATACGCAGTATTTT; CDR3 protein: CARNDTSTDTQYF
clone size: medium-sized; D gene: TRBD2; J gene: TRBJ2-5; V gene: TRBV20-1; CDR3 DNA: TGCAGTGCTGGGACTAGCGGGAGGGGTGAGACCCAGTACTTC; CDR3 protein: CSAGTSGRGETQYF
clone size: medium-sized; D gene: NA; J gene: TRBJ2-2; V gene: TRBV9; CDR3 DNA: TGTGCCAGCAGCCCCCACAGAGACACCGGGGAGCTGTTTTTT; CDR3 protein: CASSPHRDTGELFF
clone size: medium-sized; D gene: NA; J gene: TRBJ1-2; V gene: TRBV4-2; CDR3 DNA: TGTGCCAGCAGCCAAGTGGCCTTACAGCGGACTAACTATGGCTACACCTTC; CDR3 protein: CASSQVALQRTNYGYTF
clone size: medium-sized; D gene: NA; J gene: TRBJ1-2; V gene: TRBV14; CDR3 DNA: TGTGCCAGCAGCCGAGCGGCGACGGACTATGGCTACACCTTC; CDR3 protein: CASSRAATDYGYTF
clone size: few; D gene: TRBD2; J gene: TRBJ2-1; V gene: TRBV5-8; CDR3 DNA: TGTGCCAGCAGTCGAGACCTGGGGCTAGGGAGCGGGAGTAATGAGCAGTTCTTC; CDR3 protein: CASSRDLGLGSGSNEQFF
clone size: NA; D gene: TRBD1; J gene: TRBJ2-3; V gene: TRBV7-3; CDR3 DNA: TGTGCCAGCAGCTTAACCCAGACAGGGAGCACAGATACGCAGTATTTT; CDR3 protein: CASSLTQTGSTDTQYF
clone size: NA; D gene: NA; J gene: TRBJ2-1; V gene: TRBV15; CDR3 DNA: TGTGCCACCAGCAGAGGACCGGGACGATACAATGAGCAGTTCTTC; CDR3 protein: CATSRGPGRYNEQFF
clone size: medium-sized; D gene: NA; J gene: TRBJ2-2; V gene: TRBV14; CDR3 DNA: TGTGCCAGCAGCCGCCCCCGGGGCGGCTACACCGGGGAGCTGTTTTTT; CDR3 protein: CASSRPRGGYTGELFF
clone size: once; D gene: NA; J gene: TRBJ2-7; V gene: TRBV5-1; CDR3 DNA: TGCGCCAGCAGCTTGGAGCCAGATTACTACGAGCAGTACTTC; CDR3 protein: CASSLEPDYYEQYF
clone size: NA; D gene: NA; J gene: TRBJ2-3; V gene: TRBV11-2; CDR3 DNA: TGTGCCAGCAGCCAGGGGTCAAGCACAGATACGCAGTATTTT; CDR3 protein: CASSQGSSTDTQYF
clone size: NA; D gene: NA; J gene: TRBJ2-7; V gene: TRBV2; CDR3 DNA: TGTGCCAGTCAAACTGGACTTTTGAGCTCCTACGAGCAGTACTTC; CDR3 protein: CASQTGLLSSYEQYF
clone size: many; D gene: NA; J gene: TRBJ1-1; V gene: TRBV29-1; CDR3 DNA: TGCAGCGTTGAAGACCCCGGGGCGAGGGTGGGGAAGGCTGAAGCTTTCTTT; CDR3 protein: CSVEDPGARVGKAEAFF
clone size: NA; D gene: NA; J gene: TRBJ2-5; V gene: TRBV29-1; CDR3 DNA: TGCAGCGTTGGAAACGAAAAAGAGACCCAGTACTTC; CDR3 protein: CSVGNEKETQYF
clone size: medium-sized; D gene: TRBD2; J gene: TRBJ2-5; V gene: TRBV5-1; CDR3 DNA: TGCGCCAGCAGCTTCCGAATCCGCCCGGGACTAGCCTGGGAGACCCAGTACTTC; CDR3 protein: CASSFRIRPGLAWETQYF
clone size: many; D gene: NA; J gene: TRBJ2-5; V gene: TRBV7-9; CDR3 DNA: TGTGCCAGCAGCTTATTGACAGCAGAGACCCAGTACTTC; CDR3 protein: CASSLLTAETQYF
clone size: medium-sized; D gene: NA; J gene: TRBJ1-5; V gene: TRBV24-1; CDR3 DNA: TGTGCCACCCAGGGGCTGAGCAATCAGCCCCAGCATTTT; CDR3 protein: CATQGLSNQPQHF
clone size: medium-sized; D gene: TRBD1; J gene: TRBJ2-7; V gene: TRBV11-2; CDR3 DNA: TGTGCCAGCAGCTTCGGGACAGGGCCCTACGAGCAGTACTTC; CDR3 protein: CASSFGTGPYEQYF
clone size: NA; D gene: TRBD2; J gene: TRBJ2-4; V gene: TRBV4-2; CDR3 DNA: TGTGCCAGCAGCCAAGATCCCGGGATGGGGACTAGAGCCAAAAACATTCAGTACTTC; CDR3 protein: CASSQDPGMGTRAKNIQYF
clone size: medium-sized; D gene: TRBD2; J gene: TRBJ2-4; V gene: TRBV23-1; CDR3 DNA: TGCGCCAGCAGTCTGGGATTCGGGGGGAAGGCCTTC; CDR3 protein: CASSLGFGGKAF
clone size: medium-sized; D gene: NA; J gene: TRBJ1-5; V gene: TRBV28; CDR3 DNA: TGTGCCAGCAGTTTTGGTCAGCCCCAGCATTTT; CDR3 protein: CASSFGQPQHF
clone size: medium-sized; D gene: NA; J gene: TRBJ2-3; V gene: TRBV23-1; CDR3 DNA: TGCGCCAGCAGCAGACAGGTCCGGGGACCCGCCGTCACAGATACGCAGTATTTT; CDR3 protein: CASSRQVRGPAVTDTQYF
clone size: NA; D gene: NA; J gene: TRBJ2-5; V gene: TRBV11-2; CDR3 DNA: TGTGCCAGCAGCGATTGGAGGGTCGTAGGAGAGACCCAGTACTTC; CDR3 protein: CASSDWRVVGETQYF
clone size: medium-sized; D gene: NA; J gene: TRBJ2-6; V gene: TRBV5-5; CDR3 DNA: TGTGCCAGCAGCTCCTACACGGCTGGGGCCAACGTCCTGACTTTC; CDR3 protein: CASSSYTAGANVLTF
clone size: NA; D gene: NA; J gene: TRBJ1-1; V gene: TRBV6-5; CDR3 DNA: TGTGCCAGCACCTATGGCCTTGAAGCTTTCTTT; CDR3 protein: CASTYGLEAFF
clone size: NA; D gene: NA; J gene: TRBJ2-1; V gene: TRBV5-6; CDR3 DNA: TGTGCCAGCAGCTTGATAGTCGCATTTGAGCAGTTCTTC; CDR3 protein: CASSLIVAFEQFF
clone size: NA; D gene: NA; J gene: TRBJ2-3; V gene: TRBV4-1; CDR3 DNA: TGCGCCAGCAGCCAAGGTAGCGGCTACACAGATACGCAGTATTTT; CDR3 protein: CASSQGSGYTDTQYF
clone size: medium-sized; D gene: TRBD2; J gene: TRBJ2-1; V gene: TRBV24-1; CDR3 DNA: TGTGCCACCAGTACCCCCCCTAGCGGTACCTACAATGAGCAGTTCTTC; CDR3 protein: CATSTPPSGTYNEQFF
clone size: medium-sized; D gene: NA; J gene: TRBJ2-7; V gene: TRBV28; CDR3 DNA: TGTGCCAGCAGACCCGTCTCGGCGTATCTTTCCTACGAGCAGTACTTC; CDR3 protein: CASRPVSAYLSYEQYF
clone size: medium-sized; D gene: TRBD1; J gene: TRBJ2-3; V gene: TRBV7-9; CDR3 DNA: TGTGCCAGCAGCTTGAGGGGGCCAAGCACAGATACGCAGTATTTT; CDR3 protein: CASSLRGPSTDTQYF
clone size: NA; D gene: NA; J gene: TRBJ1-1; V gene: TRBV20-1; CDR3 DNA: TGCAGTGCTAGAGCCGGGACTACTGAAGCTTTCTTT; CDR3 protein: CSARAGTTEAFF
clone size: medium-sized; D gene: NA; J gene: TRBJ2-4; V gene: TRBV20-1; CDR3 DNA: TGCAGTGTTCCCACCCATGGAGGGGGAGGCAAAAACATTCAGTACTTC; CDR3 protein: CSVPTHGGGGKNIQYF
clone size: medium-sized; D gene: TRBD2; J gene: TRBJ2-3; V gene: TRBV29-1; CDR3 DNA: TGCAGCGTGACTAGCGGGGGGGACACAGATACGCAGTATTTT; CDR3 protein: CSVTSGGDTDTQYF
clone size: large; D gene: NA; J gene: TRBJ2-7; V gene: TRBV16; CDR3 DNA: TGTGCCAGCAGCCAGCGGGAAGGGGCCTACGAGCAGTACTTC; CDR3 protein: CASSQREGAYEQYF
clone size: medium-sized; D gene: NA; J gene: TRBJ2-1; V gene: TRBV7-9; CDR3 DNA: TGTGCCAGCAGCTTAAGTTCAAGCGCGTTAAGCGATGAGCAGTTCTTC; CDR3 protein: CASSLSSSALSDEQFF
clone size: medium-sized; D gene: TRBD2; J gene: TRBJ2-1; V gene: TRBV11-1; CDR3 DNA: TGTGCCAGCAGCACGCCGGGACTAGCCTATGAGCAGTTCTTC; CDR3 protein: CASSTPGLAYEQFF
clone size: NA; D gene: NA; J gene: TRBJ2-7; V gene: TRBV3-1; CDR3 DNA: TGTGCCAGCAGCCAAGGGTTCGACAGCAGCTACGAGCAGTACTTC; CDR3 protein: CASSQGFDSSYEQYF
clone size: medium-sized; D gene: NA; J gene: TRBJ2-3; V gene: TRBV7-3; CDR3 DNA: TGTGCCAGCAGCCCGGACGGCCCTCGAACGCAGTATTTT; CDR3 protein: CASSPDGPRTQYF
clone size: many; D gene: NA; J gene: TRBJ2-1; V gene: TRBV18; CDR3 DNA: TGTGCCAGCTCACCACCGGTGAGGGACAATGAGCAGTTCTTC; CDR3 protein: CASSPPVRDNEQFF
clone size: medium-sized; D gene: TRBD1; J gene: TRBJ2-2; V gene: TRBV4-1; CDR3 DNA: TGCGCCAGCAGCCAAGCCAGGGGGCGCAAGGCCGGGGAGCTGTTTTTT; CDR3 protein: CASSQARGRKAGELFF
clone size: NA; D gene: NA; J gene: TRBJ2-7; V gene: TRBV15; CDR3 DNA: TGTGCCACCAGCAGAGAGGGTGGGGGGCTGTACGAGCAGTACTTC; CDR3 protein: CATSREGGGLYEQYF
clone size: few; D gene: NA; J gene: TRBJ2-3; V gene: TRBV24-1; CDR3 DNA: TGTGCCACCAGTGATTTCGTAGACTCAGATACGCAGTATTTT; CDR3 protein: CATSDFVDSDTQYF
clone size: NA; D gene: NA; J gene: TRBJ2-6; V gene: TRBV20-1; CDR3 DNA: TGCAGTGCTAGAGATCAGGGTGCCCCCTCTGGGGCCAACGTCCTGACTTTC; CDR3 protein: CSARDQGAPSGANVLTF
clone size: medium-sized; D gene: TRBD2; J gene: TRBJ2-3; V gene: TRBV11-2; CDR3 DNA: TGTGCCAGCAGCCGACTAGCGGGAACTAGCACAGATACGCAGTATTTT; CDR3 protein: CASSRLAGTSTDTQYF
clone size: few; D gene: NA; J gene: TRBJ1-1; V gene: TRBV6-5; CDR3 DNA: TGTGCCAGCAGTACCGACCTGCGGGCTGAAGCTTTCTTT; CDR3 protein: CASSTDLRAEAFF
clone size: medium-sized; D gene: TRBD1; J gene: TRBJ2-3; V gene: TRBV7-9; CDR3 DNA: TGTGCCAGCAGCCCGGGGACAGGGCCCGACACAGATACGCAGTATTTT; CDR3 protein: CASSPGTGPDTDTQYF